This T cell receptor beta chain was recovered during a study of blood T cell repertoires in COVID-19. Germline CDR1 reads DFQATT; CDR2 reads SNEGSKA (reference sequence). This CDR3 is built from 14 residues. V was clipped by 4 bases and J by 1 base; unmatched bases: 4. Original processing methods: By means of reference gene primer amplification, nucleated cell counts were estimated. The protocol was immunoSEQ multiplex PCR, while the TCRdb copy is restricted to in-frame clones and leaves out a portion. The DNA gave D and trimming, while V, J and clone size come from that table. The sample gives about 130,000 clones, about 89% of which show up once; over 9.5% is in the top ten.

The specimen sequenced was peripheral blood. This sequence was found in a woman between 65 and 79 years old with COVID-19, enrolled during active disease. The chain is built from TRBV20-1 and TRBJ2-3; TRBD2 agrees at 8 bases. CDR3: CSAIDSGGTDTQYF. The CDR3 nucleotides read TGCAGTGCTATTGATAGCGGGGGCACAGATACGCAGTATTTT.